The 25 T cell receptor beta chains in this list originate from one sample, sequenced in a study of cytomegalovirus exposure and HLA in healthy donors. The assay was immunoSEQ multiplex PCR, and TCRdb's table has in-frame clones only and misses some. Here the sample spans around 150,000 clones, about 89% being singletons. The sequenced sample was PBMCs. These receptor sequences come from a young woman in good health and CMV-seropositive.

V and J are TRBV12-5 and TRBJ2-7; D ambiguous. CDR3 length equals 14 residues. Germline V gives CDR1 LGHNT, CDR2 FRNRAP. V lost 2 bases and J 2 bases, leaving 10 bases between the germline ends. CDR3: CASGLPSATYEQYF. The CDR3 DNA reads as TGTGCTAGTGGTTTGCCGAGCGCGACCTACGAGCAGTACTTC.

The CDR3 sequence: CASSEYRALYEQYF. The CDR3 region has the DNA TGTGCCAGCAGTGAATACAGGGCGCTCTACGAGCAGTACTTC. V usage is TRBV2 and J usage is TRBJ2-7, with D perhaps TRBD1 (6 bases). Looked up from germline, CDR1 is SNHLY and CDR2 is FYNNEI. V gave up 2 bases and J gave up 3 bases, with 11 bases separating them. This CDR3 spans 14 amino acids.

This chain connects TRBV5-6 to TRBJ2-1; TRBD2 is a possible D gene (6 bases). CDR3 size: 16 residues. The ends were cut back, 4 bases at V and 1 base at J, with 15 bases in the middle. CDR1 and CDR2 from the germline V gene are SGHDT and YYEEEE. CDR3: CASSVIAARSYNEQFF. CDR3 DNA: TGTGCCAGCAGCGTTATAGCGGCCCGATCCTACAATGAGCAGTTCTTC.

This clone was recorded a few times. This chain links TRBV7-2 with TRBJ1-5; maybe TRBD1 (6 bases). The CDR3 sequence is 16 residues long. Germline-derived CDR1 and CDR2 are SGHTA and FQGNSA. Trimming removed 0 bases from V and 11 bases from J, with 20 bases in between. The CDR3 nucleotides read TGTGCCAGCAGCTTAGCGCTGGACAGCCTCTTAGGAGCCCAGCATTTT. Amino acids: CASSLALDSLLGAQHF.

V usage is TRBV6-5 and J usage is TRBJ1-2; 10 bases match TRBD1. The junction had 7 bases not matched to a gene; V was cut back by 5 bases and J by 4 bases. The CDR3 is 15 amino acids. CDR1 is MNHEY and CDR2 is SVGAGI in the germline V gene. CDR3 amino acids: CASSPDRGAVYGYTF. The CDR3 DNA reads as TGTGCCAGCAGTCCGGACAGGGGGGCCGTCTATGGCTACACCTTC.

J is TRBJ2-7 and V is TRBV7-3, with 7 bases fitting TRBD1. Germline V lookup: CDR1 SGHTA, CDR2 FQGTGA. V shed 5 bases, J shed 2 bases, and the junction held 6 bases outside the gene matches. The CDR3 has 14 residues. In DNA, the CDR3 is TGTGCCAGCAGCGAATGGGACAGCCCCTACGAGCAGTACTTC. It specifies CASSEWDSPYEQYF. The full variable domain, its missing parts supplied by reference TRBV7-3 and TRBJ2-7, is GAGVSQTPSNKVTEKGKYVELRCDPISGHTALYWYRQSLGQGPEFLIYFQGTGAADDSGLPNDRFFAVRPEGSVSTLKIQRTERGDSAVYLCASSEWDSPYEQYFGPGTRLTVT.

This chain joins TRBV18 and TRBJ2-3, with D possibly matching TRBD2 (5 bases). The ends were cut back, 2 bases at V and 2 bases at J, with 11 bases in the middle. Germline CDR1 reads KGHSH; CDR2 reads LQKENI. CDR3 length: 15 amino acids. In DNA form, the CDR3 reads TGTGCCAGCTCACCAATGCAGCGGTCCACAGATACGCAGTATTTT. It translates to CASSPMQRSTDTQYF. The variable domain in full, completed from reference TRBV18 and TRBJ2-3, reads NAGVMQNPRHLVRRRGQEARLRCSPMKGHSHVYWYRQLPEEGLKFMVYLQKENIIDESGMPKERFSAEFPKEGPSILRIQQVVRGDSAAYFCASSPMQRSTDTQYFGPGTRLTVL.

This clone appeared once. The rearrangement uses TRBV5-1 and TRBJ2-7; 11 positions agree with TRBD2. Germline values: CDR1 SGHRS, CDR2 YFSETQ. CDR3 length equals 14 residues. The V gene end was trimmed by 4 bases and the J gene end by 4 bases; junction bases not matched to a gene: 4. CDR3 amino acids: CASSRSGRGYEQYF. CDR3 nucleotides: TGCGCCAGCAGCCGTAGCGGGAGGGGATACGAGCAGTACTTC.

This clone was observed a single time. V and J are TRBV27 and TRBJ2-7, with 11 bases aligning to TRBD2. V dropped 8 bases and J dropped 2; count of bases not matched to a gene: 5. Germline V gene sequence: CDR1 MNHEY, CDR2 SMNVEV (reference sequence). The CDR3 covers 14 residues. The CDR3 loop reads CASWGLAATYEQYF. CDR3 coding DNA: TGTGCCAGCTGGGGACTAGCGGCCACCTACGAGCAGTACTTC.

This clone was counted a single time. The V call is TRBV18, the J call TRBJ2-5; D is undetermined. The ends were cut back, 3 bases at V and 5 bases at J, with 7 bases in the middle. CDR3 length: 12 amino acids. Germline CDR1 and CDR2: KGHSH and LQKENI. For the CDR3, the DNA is TGTGCCAGCTCACCCTTCCTGGAGACCCAGTACTTC. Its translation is CASSPFLETQYF.

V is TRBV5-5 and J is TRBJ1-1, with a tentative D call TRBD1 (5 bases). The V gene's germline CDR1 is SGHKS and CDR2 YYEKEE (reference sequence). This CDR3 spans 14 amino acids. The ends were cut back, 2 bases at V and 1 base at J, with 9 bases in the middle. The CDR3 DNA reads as TGTGCCAGCAGCTTAGGCAGGGCGAACACTGAAGCTTTCTTT. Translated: CASSLGRANTEAFF.

The CDR3 bases are TGTGCCACCAGCGGAGTCGGCGGGGAGCTGTTTTTT. Protein sequence: CATSGVGGELFF. This chain joins TRBV15 and TRBJ2-2; D remains unclear. The germline V and J ends were trimmed by 5 bases and 7 bases, with 8 bases remaining between them. The V gene's germline CDR1 is LNHNV and CDR2 YYDKDF (reference sequence). This CDR3 has 12 amino acids.

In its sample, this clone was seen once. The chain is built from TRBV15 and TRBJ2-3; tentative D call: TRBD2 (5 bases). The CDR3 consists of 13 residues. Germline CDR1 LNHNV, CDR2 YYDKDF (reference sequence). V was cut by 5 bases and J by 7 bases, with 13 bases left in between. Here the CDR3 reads CATSHGLDNTQYF. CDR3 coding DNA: TGTGCCACCAGCCACGGACTCGATAATACGCAGTATTTT.

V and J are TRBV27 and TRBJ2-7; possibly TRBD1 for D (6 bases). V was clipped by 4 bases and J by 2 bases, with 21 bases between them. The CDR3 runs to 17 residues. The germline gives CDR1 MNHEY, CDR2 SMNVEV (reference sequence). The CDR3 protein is CASSSPNTQGSTYEQYF. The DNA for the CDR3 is TGTGCCAGCAGTTCTCCCAATACCCAGGGGTCAACCTACGAGCAGTACTTC.

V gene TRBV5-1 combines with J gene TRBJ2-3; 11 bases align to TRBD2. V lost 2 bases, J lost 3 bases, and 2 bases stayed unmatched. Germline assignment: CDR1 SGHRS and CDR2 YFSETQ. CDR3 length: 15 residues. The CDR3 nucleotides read TGCGCCAGCAGCTTCACTAGCGGGAGTACAGATACGCAGTATTTT. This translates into CASSFTSGSTDTQYF.

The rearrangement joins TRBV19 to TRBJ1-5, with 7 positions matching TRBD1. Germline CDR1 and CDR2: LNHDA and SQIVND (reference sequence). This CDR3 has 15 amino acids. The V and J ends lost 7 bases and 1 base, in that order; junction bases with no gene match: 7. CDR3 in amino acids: CASTPTGLSNQPQHF. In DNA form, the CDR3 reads TGTGCCAGTACTCCGACAGGGCTCAGCAATCAGCCCCAGCATTTT.

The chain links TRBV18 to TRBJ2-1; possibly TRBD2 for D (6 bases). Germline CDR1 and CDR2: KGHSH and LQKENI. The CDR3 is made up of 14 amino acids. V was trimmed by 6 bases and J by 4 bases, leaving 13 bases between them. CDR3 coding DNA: TGTGCCAGCTCTGGGTTAGCGGCTTACAATGAGCAGTTCTTC. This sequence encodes CASSGLAAYNEQFF.

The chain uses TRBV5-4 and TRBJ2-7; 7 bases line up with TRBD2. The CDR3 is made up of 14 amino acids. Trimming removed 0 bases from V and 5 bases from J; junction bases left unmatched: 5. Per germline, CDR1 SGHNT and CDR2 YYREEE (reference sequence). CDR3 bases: TGTGCCAGCAGCTTGGGGGGGAGGGTCAACGAGCAGTACTTC. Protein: CASSLGGRVNEQYF. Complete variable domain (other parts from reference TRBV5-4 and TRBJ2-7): ETGVTQSPTHLIKTRGQQVTLRCSSQSGHNTVSWYQQALGQGPQFIFQYYREEENGRGNFPPRFSGLQFPNYSSELNVNALELDDSALYLCASSLGGRVNEQYFGPGTRLTVT.

In DNA form, the CDR3 reads TGTGCCAGCAGCTTAGTTTTACCGGGACTCCCCTCCTACGAGCAGTACTTC. Its protein product is CASSLVLPGLPSYEQYF. The V gene is TRBV7-2, the J gene TRBJ2-7, with a weak D call TRBD2 (6 bases). V lost 1 base to trimming and J lost 0 bases, with 16 bases between them. Looked up from germline, CDR1 is SGHTA and CDR2 is FQGNSA. The CDR3 consists of 17 residues.

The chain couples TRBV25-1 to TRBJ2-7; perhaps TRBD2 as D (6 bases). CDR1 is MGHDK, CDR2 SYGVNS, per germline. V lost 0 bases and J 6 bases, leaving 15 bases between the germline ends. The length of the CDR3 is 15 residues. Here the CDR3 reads CASSEYRGYTSEQYF. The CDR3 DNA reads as TGTGCCAGCAGTGAATATCGGGGGTACACTTCCGAGCAGTACTTC.

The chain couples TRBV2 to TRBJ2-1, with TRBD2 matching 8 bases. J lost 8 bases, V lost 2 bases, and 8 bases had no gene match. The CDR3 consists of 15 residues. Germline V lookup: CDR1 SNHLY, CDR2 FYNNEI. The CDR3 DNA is TGTGCCAGCAGTGAAAGGAGCGGGAGAGACGATGAGCAGTTCTTC. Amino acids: CASSERSGRDDEQFF. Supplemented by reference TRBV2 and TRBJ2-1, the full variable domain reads EPEVTQTPSHQVTQMGQEVILRCVPISNHLYFYWYRQILGQKVEFLVSFYNNEISEKSEIFDDQFSVERPDGSNFTLKIRSTKLEDSAMYFCASSERSGRDDEQFFGPGTRLTVL.

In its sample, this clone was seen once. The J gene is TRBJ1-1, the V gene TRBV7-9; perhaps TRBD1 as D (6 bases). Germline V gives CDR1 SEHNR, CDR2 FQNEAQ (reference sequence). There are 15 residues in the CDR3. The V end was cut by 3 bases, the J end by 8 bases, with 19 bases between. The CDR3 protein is CASSFLTTGDKEAFF. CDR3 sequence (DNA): TGTGCCAGCAGCTTCCTGACGACAGGAGACAAAGAAGCTTTCTTT.

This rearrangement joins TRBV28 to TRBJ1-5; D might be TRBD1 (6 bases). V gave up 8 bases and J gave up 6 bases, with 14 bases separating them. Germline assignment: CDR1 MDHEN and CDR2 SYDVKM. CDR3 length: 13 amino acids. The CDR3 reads CASLQGYGQPQHF. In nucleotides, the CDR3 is TGTGCCAGCCTACAGGGTTACGGTCAGCCCCAGCATTTT.

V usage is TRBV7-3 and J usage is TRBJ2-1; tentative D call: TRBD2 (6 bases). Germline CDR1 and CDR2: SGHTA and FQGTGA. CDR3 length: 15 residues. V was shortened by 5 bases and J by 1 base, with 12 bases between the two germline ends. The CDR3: CASSRGTESYNEQFF. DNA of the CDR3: TGTGCCAGCAGCCGGGGGACGGAGTCCTACAATGAGCAGTTCTTC.

CDR3 protein: CASSFGQGSTEAFF. CDR3 nucleotide sequence: TGTGCCAGCAGTTTCGGACAGGGTTCCACTGAAGCTTTCTTT. This chain connects TRBV11-2 to TRBJ1-1, with TRBD1 matching 8 bases. The CDR3 length is 14 residues. Germline trimming cut 6 bases from V and 4 bases from J; bases unmatched to any gene: 7. Germline V gene sequence: CDR1 SGHAT, CDR2 FQNNGV.